Listed below are T cell receptor beta chains from one sample, sequenced in a study of T cell repertoires in cytomegalovirus infection. TCRdb called the reads again in MiXCR, with one record for every CDR3 protein. The table lists approximately 190,000 distinct CDR3 sequences, nearly 9.5% of them singletons. Sequencing was carried out using PBMCs. These TCRs come from a human donor in good health (CMV status not recorded). Some clones in this sample may be carry-over from other donors' samples. Both conserved end residues are part of each CDR3. The order of the fields is V gene, D gene, J gene, clone size, CDR3 protein, CDR3 DNA. The D gene is left open where the match is weak. Part of the rows lack a size; the others show once, few, many or a class for expanded clones.

TRBV5-1	-	TRBJ2-2	-	CASSLGPLGDTGELFF	TGCGCCAGCAGCTTGGGGCCCCTAGGGGACACCGGGGAGCTGTTTTTT
TRBV7-2	TRBD2	TRBJ2-5	many	CASSQTRGGGETQYF	TGTGCCAGCAGCCAAACCCGGGGGGGCGGGGAGACCCAGTACTTC
TRBV6-6	TRBD1	TRBJ1-1	few	CASSSATGGNTEAFF	TGTGCCAGCAGCTCCGCCACAGGGGGCAACACTGAAGCTTTCTTT
TRBV9	-	TRBJ1-6	few	CASSVEGGPNSPLHF	TGTGCCAGCAGCGTAGAAGGGGGACCTAATTCACCCCTCCACTTT
TRBV3-1	TRBD2	TRBJ2-6	-	CASSQTSGRAGANVLTF	TGTGCCAGCAGCCAGACTAGCGGGAGAGCTGGGGCCAACGTCCTGACTTTC
TRBV28	TRBD1	TRBJ1-2	many	CASKSGTVYGYTF	TGTGCCAGCAAATCTGGGACAGTCTATGGCTACACCTTC
TRBV7-2	-	TRBJ1-3	many	CASSLKHFSSGNTIYF	TGTGCCAGCAGCTTGAAACACTTTAGCTCTGGAAACACCATATATTTT
TRBV2	-	TRBJ2-2	-	CASSDRGWTGELFF	TGTGCCAGCAGTGACAGGGGATGGACCGGGGAGCTGTTTTTT
TRBV10-3	-	TRBJ2-6	many	CATPSGANVLTF	TGTGCCACTCCCTCTGGGGCCAACGTCCTGACTTTC
TRBV29-1	TRBD1	TRBJ1-2	many	CSVGDRVSGGYTF	TGCAGCGTTGGGGACAGGGTATCGGGTGGCTACACCTTC
TRBV7-9	-	TRBJ1-2	many	CASSQRLPGPRPLANYGYTF	TGTGCCAGCAGCCAGCGACTTCCGGGACCGCGACCCCTCGCTAACTATGGCTACACCTTC
TRBV6-1	-	TRBJ1-3	few	CASSEAGSGNTIYF	TGTGCCAGCAGTGAAGCAGGCTCTGGAAACACCATATATTTT
TRBV12-3/TRBV12-4	TRBD2	TRBJ2-7	many	CASSSTPGLANEQYF	TGTGCCAGCAGTTCAACACCGGGACTAGCGAACGAGCAGTACTTC
TRBV12-3/TRBV12-4	-	TRBJ1-2	few	CASSFWGGAGGYTF	TGTGCCAGCAGTTTTTGGGGGGGCGCAGGTGGCTACACCTTC
TRBV14	-	TRBJ2-3	many	CASSLRQSTDTQYF	TGTGCCAGCAGCCTCCGACAAAGCACAGATACGCAGTATTTT
TRBV6-6	-	TRBJ1-2	-	CASSTPGHPRGYTF	TGTGCCAGCAGTACCCCGGGACACCCACGGGGCTACACCTTC
TRBV6-2/TRBV6-3	-	TRBJ2-2	-	CASSYDLRTANTGELFF	TGTGCCAGCAGTTACGATTTACGTACTGCGAACACCGGGGAGCTGTTTTTT
TRBV7-2	-	TRBJ1-1	many	CASSLAVGGHTEAFF	TGTGCCAGCAGCTTAGCGGTTGGGGGCCACACTGAAGCTTTCTTT
TRBV7-2	TRBD2	TRBJ2-5	many	CASSLLAGKETQYF	TGTGCCAGCAGCTTATTAGCGGGGAAAGAGACCCAGTACTTC
TRBV20-1	-	TRBJ2-5	-	CSALGTGETQYF	TGCAGTGCATTGGGTACGGGGGAGACCCAGTACTTC
TRBV7-2	TRBD2	TRBJ2-1	many	CASSLAGSSYNEQFF	TGTGCCAGCAGCCTAGCGGGGAGCTCCTACAATGAGCAGTTCTTC
TRBV7-6	TRBD1	TRBJ2-2	-	CASTPRIGQAYTGELFF	TGTGCCAGCACCCCCAGGATCGGACAGGCCTACACCGGGGAGCTGTTTTTT
TRBV7-3	-	TRBJ1-5	-	CASSLSGVKSNQPQHF	TGTGCCAGCAGCTTATCAGGGGTAAAGAGCAATCAGCCCCAGCATTTT